A selection of T cell receptor beta chains follows, all from one sample in a study of blood T cell repertoires in COVID-19. Profiled with immunoSEQ multiplex PCR; TCRdb holds only in-frame clones, not every one. Of 300,000 or so clones listed, about 90% are singletons. The sample comprised PBMCs or T cells enriched from blood (not recorded which). These receptors all come from a woman in her forties or fifties who had been exposed to COVID-19. Each CDR3 is given with its conserved first and last residue. D genes are given only for firm matches. For some rows the clone size is stated as once, few or many, or as a class when expanded; others skip it.

D: TRBD1; J: TRBJ1-4; size: -; V: TRBV28; length: 15; CDR3: CASSRGTGYNEKLFF; DNA: TGTGCCAGCAGCCGCGGGACAGGATATAATGAAAAACTGTTTTTT
D: TRBD1; J: TRBJ1-4; size: -; V: TRBV2; length: 19; CDR3: CASSVDPIGTGMRNEKLFF; DNA: TGTGCCAGCAGTGTGGACCCAATCGGGACAGGGATGCGGAATGAAAAACTGTTTTTT
D: TRBD2; J: TRBJ2-3; size: -; V: TRBV18; length: 17; CDR3: CASSPYTSGGGTDTQYF; DNA: TGTGCCAGCTCACCATATACTAGCGGGGGCGGCACAGATACGCAGTATTTT
D: -; J: TRBJ1-6; size: -; V: TRBV4-2; length: 15; CDR3: CASSQGFRDNSPLHF; DNA: TGTGCCAGCAGCCAAGGGTTTCGCGATAATTCACCCCTCCACTTT
D: TRBD2; J: TRBJ2-1; size: once; V: TRBV7-8; length: 14; CDR3: CASSPGWGGDEQFF; DNA: TGTGCCAGCAGCCCGGGATGGGGGGGGGATGAGCAGTTCTTC
D: TRBD2; J: TRBJ2-4; size: -; V: TRBV18; length: 15; CDR3: CASSDRGVAKNIQYF; DNA: TGTGCCAGCTCCGATCGGGGGGTAGCCAAAAACATTCAGTACTTC
D: -; J: TRBJ1-5; size: -; V: TRBV2; length: 15; CDR3: CASRATGSSNQPQHF; DNA: TGTGCCAGCAGAGCTACAGGGAGTAGCAATCAGCCCCAGCATTTT
D: -; J: TRBJ1-4; size: -; V: TRBV7-6; length: 12; CDR3: CASSSTNEKLFF; DNA: TGTGCCAGCAGCTCGACTAATGAAAAACTGTTTTTT
D: TRBD1; J: TRBJ1-3; size: once; V: TRBV5-1; length: 16; CDR3: CASSTGQGPSGNTIYF; DNA: TGCGCCAGCAGCACGGGACAGGGACCCTCTGGAAACACCATATATTTT
D: TRBD1; J: TRBJ2-5; size: -; V: TRBV7-6; length: 16; CDR3: CASSLATGQGQETQYF; DNA: TGTGCCAGCAGCTTAGCGACCGGACAGGGACAAGAGACCCAGTACTTC
D: -; J: TRBJ2-7; size: -; V: TRBV18; length: 12; CDR3: CASSPGSYEQYF; DNA: TGTGCCAGCTCACCCGGGAGCTACGAGCAGTACTTC
D: TRBD1; J: TRBJ2-2; size: -; V: TRBV19; length: 14; CDR3: CATYNRGLTGELFF; DNA: TGTGCCACCTACAACAGGGGGCTAACCGGGGAGCTGTTTTTT
D: TRBD2; J: TRBJ2-5; size: -; V: TRBV20-1; length: 15; CDR3: CSASPRGGRGETQYF; DNA: TGCAGTGCTAGTCCCCGGGGGGGCAGGGGAGAGACCCAGTACTTC
D: -; J: TRBJ2-2; size: -; V: TRBV7-2; length: 15; CDR3: CASSLEWSSAGELFF; DNA: TGTGCCAGCAGCTTAGAGTGGAGCTCGGCCGGGGAGCTGTTTTTT
D: -; J: TRBJ1-3; size: -; V: TRBV2; length: 16; CDR3: CASRADWNSAGNTIYF; DNA: TGTGCCAGCAGAGCCGACTGGAACTCCGCTGGAAACACCATATATTTT
D: TRBD1; J: TRBJ2-2; size: -; V: TRBV9; length: 16; CDR3: CASSDGGQVLTGELFF; DNA: TGTGCCAGCAGCGATGGTGGACAGGTATTGACCGGGGAGCTGTTTTTT
D: TRBD1; J: TRBJ2-2; size: few; V: TRBV10-3; length: 14; CDR3: CAIRGQVNTGELFF; DNA: TGTGCCATCAGGGGACAGGTGAACACCGGGGAGCTGTTTTTT
D: TRBD2; J: TRBJ2-2; size: -; V: TRBV6-2/TRBV6-3; length: 15; CDR3: CASSYTRLAPGELFF; DNA: TGTGCCAGCAGTTACACCCGACTAGCCCCCGGGGAGCTGTTTTTT
D: -; J: TRBJ1-5; size: -; V: TRBV5-1; length: 16; CDR3: CASSLAPEEGNQPQHF; DNA: TGCGCCAGCAGCTTGGCTCCAGAGGAGGGCAATCAGCCCCAGCATTTT
D: -; J: TRBJ2-7; size: -; V: TRBV7-9; length: 12; CDR3: CASSLKGGEQYF; DNA: TGTGCCAGCAGCTTAAAAGGGGGTGAGCAGTACTTC
D: -; J: TRBJ1-2; size: once; V: TRBV28; length: 13; CDR3: CASNNLGAGGYTF; DNA: TGTGCCAGCAACAACCTGGGGGCAGGTGGCTACACCTTC
D: -; J: TRBJ2-1; size: -; V: TRBV11-1; length: 13; CDR3: CASSPHAGNEQFF; DNA: TGTGCCAGCAGCCCACATGCGGGCAATGAGCAGTTCTTC
D: TRBD1; J: TRBJ2-2; size: -; V: TRBV4-2; length: 16; CDR3: CASSQLVGQGTGELFF; DNA: TGTGCCAGCAGCCAATTGGTGGGACAGGGCACCGGGGAGCTGTTTTTT
D: TRBD2; J: TRBJ2-7; size: -; V: TRBV5-4; length: 16; CDR3: CASSSFGLAGGYEQYF; DNA: TGTGCCAGCAGCTCCTTTGGACTAGCGGGGGGCTACGAGCAGTACTTC
D: TRBD1; J: TRBJ1-2; size: -; V: TRBV3-1/TRBV3-2; length: 15; CDR3: CASSQPRTGDYGYTF; DNA: TGTGCCAGCAGCCAACCTAGGACAGGGGACTATGGCTACACCTTC
D: -; J: TRBJ2-1; size: -; V: TRBV4-1; length: 16; CDR3: CASSQEPSAAYNEQFF; DNA: TGCGCCAGCAGCCAAGAGCCTAGTGCGGCCTACAATGAGCAGTTCTTC
D: -; J: TRBJ2-1; size: -; V: TRBV7-9; length: 14; CDR3: CASSFRTGYNEQFF; DNA: TGTGCCAGCAGCTTTCGGACTGGCTACAATGAGCAGTTCTTC
D: TRBD2; J: TRBJ2-2; size: -; V: TRBV13; length: 16; CDR3: CASSYRTSGNTGELFF; DNA: TGTGCCAGCAGCTACCGGACTAGCGGGAACACCGGGGAGCTGTTTTTT
D: TRBD1; J: TRBJ2-7; size: -; V: TRBV5-1; length: 15; CDR3: CASSDNSGTGSEQYF; DNA: TGCGCCAGCAGTGACAATTCCGGGACAGGGAGCGAGCAGTACTTC
D: -; J: TRBJ2-2; size: -; V: TRBV21-1; length: 17; CDR3: CASSNYDEKRDTGELFF; DNA: TGTGCCAGCAGCAATTATGACGAAAAGCGGGACACCGGGGAGCTGTTTTTT
D: TRBD1; J: TRBJ1-6; size: -; V: TRBV6-4; length: 14; CDR3: CASSDTNRGSPLHF; DNA: TGTGCCAGCAGTGACACAAACAGGGGTTCACCCCTCCACTTT
D: TRBD1; J: TRBJ2-7; size: -; V: TRBV5-1; length: 14; CDR3: CASSSDREAYEQYF; DNA: TGCGCCAGCAGCTCGGACAGGGAAGCCTACGAGCAGTACTTC
D: -; J: TRBJ1-1; size: -; V: TRBV28; length: 14; CDR3: CASRPLLQSGEAFF; DNA: TGTGCCAGCAGACCGCTACTCCAAAGTGGTGAAGCTTTCTTT
D: -; J: TRBJ2-6; size: -; V: TRBV6-1; length: 16; CDR3: CASSETLGLGANVLTF; DNA: TGTGCCAGCAGTGAAACATTGGGGCTCGGGGCCAACGTCCTGACTTTC
D: TRBD1; J: TRBJ1-4; size: -; V: TRBV14; length: 17; CDR3: CASSQNAGTGDNEKLFF; DNA: TGTGCCAGCAGCCAAAACGCCGGGACAGGAGATAATGAAAAACTGTTTTTT
D: -; J: TRBJ1-2; size: few; V: TRBV19; length: 12; CDR3: CASSMPGYGYTF; DNA: TGTGCCAGTAGTATGCCGGGGTATGGCTACACCTTC
D: TRBD1; J: TRBJ1-5; size: once; V: TRBV28; length: 16; CDR3: CASSNRGWAGNQPQHF; DNA: TGTGCCAGCAGCAACAGGGGATGGGCGGGCAATCAGCCCCAGCATTTT
D: -; J: TRBJ2-7; size: -; V: TRBV7-8; length: 11; CDR3: CASSLYDEQYF; DNA: TGTGCCAGCAGCTTATATGACGAGCAGTACTTC
D: TRBD1; J: TRBJ1-5; size: once; V: TRBV28; length: 17; CDR3: CASSTGGWRLSNQPQHF; DNA: TGTGCCAGCAGTACAGGGGGCTGGCGTCTGAGCAATCAGCCCCAGCATTTT
D: -; J: TRBJ2-6; size: -; V: TRBV28; length: 15; CDR3: CASSSSGSGANVLTF; DNA: TGTGCCAGCAGTTCCTCGGGTTCTGGGGCCAACGTCCTGACTTTC
D: -; J: TRBJ2-7; size: -; V: TRBV4-1; length: 17; CDR3: CASSDPGSIAAAYEQYF; DNA: TGCGCCAGCAGCGACCCGGGTTCAATAGCGGCAGCCTACGAGCAGTACTTC
D: TRBD1; J: TRBJ1-1; size: -; V: TRBV2; length: 14; CDR3: CASSGTGKNTEAFF; DNA: TGTGCCAGCAGTGGGACAGGGAAGAACACTGAAGCTTTCTTT
D: TRBD1; J: TRBJ1-4; size: -; V: TRBV2; length: 16; CDR3: CASSEGNRGPGEKLFF; DNA: TGTGCCAGCAGTGAAGGAAACAGGGGGCCTGGTGAAAAACTGTTTTTT
D: TRBD1; J: TRBJ1-5; size: -; V: TRBV6-2/TRBV6-3; length: 15; CDR3: CASNPGQGSNQPQHF; DNA: TGTGCCAGCAACCCGGGACAGGGGAGCAATCAGCCCCAGCATTTT
D: TRBD2; J: TRBJ2-4; size: -; V: TRBV5-1; length: 14; CDR3: CASSLSGGRNIQYF; DNA: TGCGCCAGCAGCTTGTCGGGGGGTCGGAACATTCAGTACTTC
D: -; J: TRBJ1-6; size: -; V: TRBV2; length: 15; CDR3: CATNPRQGLGSPLHF; DNA: TGTGCCACCAACCCCCGGCAGGGGCTCGGATCACCCCTCCACTTT
D: TRBD1; J: TRBJ2-6; size: -; V: TRBV5-1; length: 17; CDR3: CASSEPGQGAGANVLTF; DNA: TGCGCCAGCAGCGAACCGGGACAGGGGGCTGGGGCCAACGTCCTGACTTTC
D: TRBD1; J: TRBJ2-7; size: -; V: TRBV3-1/TRBV3-2; length: 13; CDR3: CASSRQGAGEQYF; DNA: TGTGCCAGCAGCCGACAGGGGGCGGGCGAGCAGTACTTC
D: TRBD2; J: TRBJ2-1; size: few; V: TRBV7-2; length: 16; CDR3: CASSLISAGGYNEQFF; DNA: TGTGCCAGCAGCTTAATTTCAGCGGGGGGTTACAATGAGCAGTTCTTC
D: -; J: TRBJ2-1; size: -; V: TRBV12-3/TRBV12-4; length: 13; CDR3: CASSLMTGTEQFF; DNA: TGTGCCAGCAGTTTAATGACAGGAACTGAGCAGTTCTTC
D: -; J: TRBJ2-2; size: -; V: TRBV30; length: 13; CDR3: CAWSVQGAGELFF; DNA: TGTGCCTGGAGTGTACAGGGAGCCGGGGAGCTGTTTTTT
D: TRBD1; J: TRBJ2-7; size: -; V: TRBV2; length: 13; CDR3: CALQDRVDYEQYF; DNA: TGTGCCCTACAGGACAGGGTTGATTACGAGCAGTACTTC
D: TRBD1; J: TRBJ1-6; size: -; V: TRBV19; length: 14; CDR3: CASKEGAYNSPLHF; DNA: TGTGCCAGTAAGGAGGGGGCTTATAATTCACCCCTCCACTTT
D: -; J: TRBJ1-4; size: -; V: TRBV2; length: 12; CDR3: CASEKGDEKLFF; DNA: TGTGCCAGCGAAAAGGGGGATGAAAAACTGTTTTTT